The T cell receptor (beta chain) described here comes from a study of OX40 agonist ivuxolimab in advanced cancers. V lost 4 bases, J lost 8 bases, and 5 bases stayed unmatched. Per germline, CDR1 MNHEY and CDR2 SMNVEV (reference sequence). The CDR3 consists of 14 residues. Profiled with immunoSEQ multiplex PCR; TCRdb holds only in-frame clones, not every one. The data contain approximately 56,000 clones, around 85% of them singletons. The chain uses TRBV27 and TRBJ1-6; the match to TRBD1 covers 7 bases. The specimen was CD4+ or CD8+ T cells sorted from blood, collected in a trial of the OX40 agonist ivuxolimab. This TCR was sampled from an adult with an advanced solid tumor such as melanoma, head and neck, liver or kidney cancer. CDR3 region: CASSSWQGDSPLHF. The CDR3 DNA sequence: TGTGCCAGCAGTTCGTGGCAGGGGGATTCACCCCTCCACTTT.